Below, 21 T cell receptor beta chains from the same sample are listed, as sequenced in a study of cytomegalovirus exposure and HLA in healthy donors. Both 60 Vbeta primers and 13 Jbeta primers went into the PCR. Some clones are missing from TCRdb's copy, which holds only in-frame ones; the method was immunoSEQ multiplex PCR. This table has around 150,000 clones, approximately 71% appearing once. Material for sequencing was PBMCs. These receptors came from a male donor in good health and CMV-seronegative.

The V and J genes are TRBV5-1 and TRBJ2-2; perhaps TRBD1 as D (6 bases). The CDR3 totals 15 residues. The V end lost 4 bases, the J end lost 0 bases, and 10 bases lay between the germline ends. The germline V gene encodes CDR1 SGHRS and CDR2 YFSETQ. CDR3 sequence reads: CASSGTSANTGELFF. As DNA, the CDR3 is TGCGCCAGCAGCGGGACATCCGCGAACACCGGGGAGCTGTTTTTT. Combining the CDR3 with reference TRBV5-1 and TRBJ2-2 gives the whole variable domain KAGVTQTPRYLIKTRGQQVTLSCSPISGHRSVSWYQQTPGQGLQFLFEYFSETQRNKGNFPGRFSGRQFSNSRSEMNVSTLELGDSALYLCASSGTSANTGELFFGEGSRLTVL.

The chain carries TRBV19 and TRBJ2-1, with D possibly being TRBD1 (6 bases). Looked up from germline, CDR1 is LNHDA and CDR2 is SQIVND (reference sequence). V was cut by 5 bases and J by 8 bases, with 10 bases left in between. The CDR3 runs to 12 residues. The CDR3 DNA follows: TGTGCCAGTAGTCCCCACAGGGATGAGCAGTTCTTC. Its protein is CASSPHRDEQFF.

This chain uses TRBV5-3 with TRBJ2-7; maybe TRBD1 (6 bases). TRBV5-3 is reported as an ORF; its role is uncertain. Between the trimmed V and J ends, which lost 0 bases and 5 bases, there was a span of 18 bases. The CDR3 has 16 amino acids. CDR3 in DNA: TGTGCCAGAAGCTTGGTGTCTGGGGACAAGAGGCACGAGCAGTACTTC. This encodes CARSLVSGDKRHEQYF.

The chain uses TRBV7-2 and TRBJ2-1; 8 bases align to TRBD1. The V segment lost 4 bases and the J segment 7 bases; nucleotides outside the gene matches: 3. CDR1 and CDR2 from the germline V gene are SGHTA and FQGNSA. The CDR3 totals 13 residues. CDR3 residues: CASSWDRLNEQFF. Written as DNA, the CDR3 is TGTGCCAGCAGCTGGGACAGGCTTAATGAGCAGTTCTTC.

This clone has more than one count but fewer than ten. This chain uses TRBV2 with TRBJ1-2; D not certain. This CDR3 has 12 residues. Germline CDR1 SNHLY, CDR2 FYNNEI. V was trimmed by 4 bases and J by 12 bases, leaving 15 bases between them. Written as DNA, the CDR3 is TGTGCCAGCAGTGCAGCCTCTACCCCTAACACCTTC. It specifies CASSAASTPNTF. Full variable domain (remainder filled in from reference TRBV2 and TRBJ1-2): EPEVTQTPSHQVTQMGQEVILRCVPISNHLYFYWYRQILGQKVEFLVSFYNNEISEKSEIFDDQFSVERPDGSNFTLKIRSTKLEDSAMYFCASSAASTPNTFGSGTRLTVV.

The rearrangement joins TRBV6-5 to TRBJ2-5; D is possibly TRBD2 (5 bases). Deletions cut 4 bases from V and 5 bases from J, with 11 bases between. The CDR3 totals 13 residues. The germline V gene encodes CDR1 MNHEY and CDR2 SVGAGI. Here the CDR3 reads CASSSLIAETQYF. For the CDR3, the DNA is TGTGCCAGCAGTTCTCTCATAGCGGAGACCCAGTACTTC.

This chain joins TRBV18 and TRBJ2-2; 7 bases fit TRBD2. The length of the CDR3 is 19 residues. Germline CDR1 KGHSH, CDR2 LQKENI. V gave up 3 bases and J gave up 0 bases; unmatched junction bases: 13. This CDR3 is CASSPASSGPSANTGELFF. The CDR3 DNA sequence: TGTGCCAGCTCACCGGCGTCTAGCGGCCCATCCGCGAACACCGGGGAGCTGTTTTTT. The full variable domain, in which reference TRBV18 and TRBJ2-2 provide the parts outside the CDR3, is NAGVMQNPRHLVRRRGQEARLRCSPMKGHSHVYWYRQLPEEGLKFMVYLQKENIIDESGMPKERFSAEFPKEGPSILRIQQVVRGDSAAYFCASSPASSGPSANTGELFFGEGSRLTVL.

The J gene is TRBJ1-5, the V gene TRBV5-1; weak D call: TRBD1 (5 bases). V lost 4 bases and J 5 bases, leaving 13 bases between the germline ends. The CDR3 runs to 14 residues. Germline V gives CDR1 SGHRS, CDR2 YFSETQ. The CDR3 DNA follows: TGCGCCAGCAGCGTCGACGGGGGGTATCAGCCCCAGCATTTT. It specifies CASSVDGGYQPQHF. Supplemented by reference TRBV5-1 and TRBJ1-5, the full variable domain reads KAGVTQTPRYLIKTRGQQVTLSCSPISGHRSVSWYQQTPGQGLQFLFEYFSETQRNKGNFPGRFSGRQFSNSRSEMNVSTLELGDSALYLCASSVDGGYQPQHFGDGTRLSIL.

The rearrangement links TRBV18 to TRBJ2-7; possible D gene TRBD2, 6 bases. CDR1 and CDR2 from the germline V gene are KGHSH and LQKENI. V lost 3 bases and J 0 bases, leaving 9 bases between the germline ends. The CDR3 is 14 amino acids. The CDR3 is CASSPNGGSYEQYF. The CDR3 nucleotides read TGTGCCAGCTCACCCAACGGGGGCTCCTACGAGCAGTACTTC.

The rearrangement links TRBV4-2 to TRBJ1-4; 12 positions agree with TRBD1. This CDR3 has 18 residues. Per the germline V gene, CDR1 is LGHNA and CDR2 is YNFKEQ. Losses at the gene ends were 0 bases for V and 3 bases for J; bases not matched to a gene: 5. The CDR3 loop is CASSQDLGQGAPNEKLFF. CDR3 sequence (DNA): TGTGCCAGCAGCCAAGATCTGGGACAGGGGGCACCTAATGAAAAACTGTTTTTT.

This clone was detected only a few times. The rearrangement uses TRBV12-1 and TRBJ1-4. TRBV12-1 is a documented pseudogene. The CDR3 consists of 16 residues. The CDR3 DNA sequence: TGTGCCAGCAGCTTTGTGTATGGGGGGGTTAATGAAAAACTGTTTTTT. Translated: CASSFVYGGVNEKLFF.

The chain is built from TRBV6-5 and TRBJ2-1; 10 nucleotides match TRBD1. The junction had 9 bases not matched to a gene; V was cut back by 4 bases and J by 9 bases. This CDR3 comprises 15 residues. Germline assignment: CDR1 MNHEY and CDR2 SVGAGI. Here the CDR3 DNA reads TGTGCCAGCAGTTCCCCCGGGACAGGGGCCCGTGAGCAGTTCTTC. This encodes CASSSPGTGAREQFF.

This chain joins TRBV6-5 and TRBJ1-1, with 10 bases lining up with TRBD1. Germline assignment: CDR1 MNHEY and CDR2 SVGAGI. The CDR3 length is 15 residues. V was clipped by 6 bases and J by 4 bases; unmatched bases: 8. For the CDR3, the DNA is TGTGCCAGCAGACAGAGACAGGGGGCGAGCACTGAAGCTTTCTTT. Protein sequence: CASRQRQGASTEAFF.

The CDR3 reads CASSLRAFGNTIYF. The CDR3 bases are TGCGCCAGCAGCCTCAGGGCTTTCGGAAACACCATATATTTT. V gene TRBV5-1 combines with J gene TRBJ1-3; tentative D call: TRBD1 (5 bases). This CDR3 is built from 14 residues. Per germline, CDR1 SGHRS and CDR2 YFSETQ. Trimming took off 4 bases at V and 4 bases at J, with 12 bases between the two ends.

A few counts support this clone. V usage is TRBV28 and J usage is TRBJ2-1; 8 bases fit TRBD2. The CDR3 runs to 11 residues. Losses at the gene ends were 3 bases for V and 12 bases for J; bases not matched to a gene: 1. Germline V CDR1 and CDR2: MDHEN, SYDVKM. The CDR3 DNA reads as TGTGCCAGCAGTTTCGGGACTAGGCAGTTCTTC. Translation gives CASSFGTRQFF.

This chain links TRBV10-3 with TRBJ2-2; 10 positions match TRBD1. CDR3 length equals 15 residues. Germline CDR1 reads ENHRY; CDR2 reads SYGVKD. V trimming: 6 bases; J trimming: 3 bases; junction bases outside the gene matches: 4. The CDR3 region is CAIRGQGTDTGELFF. In DNA, the CDR3 is TGTGCCATCAGGGGACAGGGGACGGACACCGGGGAGCTGTTTTTT.

The J gene is TRBJ1-1, the V gene TRBV29-1; 8 bases match TRBD1. The CDR3 length is 11 residues. Germline-derived CDR1 and CDR2 are SQVTM and ANQGSEA. V lost 7 bases, J lost 8 bases, and 6 bases stayed unmatched. CDR3 coding DNA: TGCAGCGCCCCAGGGGGCGCCGAAGCTTTCTTT. Amino acid sequence: CSAPGGAEAFF. The variable domain in full, completed from reference TRBV29-1 and TRBJ1-1, reads SAVISQKPSRDICQRGTSLTIQCQVDSQVTMMFWYRQQPGQSLTLIATANQGSEATYESGFVIDKFPISRPNLTFSTLTVSNMSPEDSSIYLCSAPGGAEAFFGQGTRLTVV.

The chain employs TRBV7-6 and TRBJ2-1; weak D call: TRBD2 (5 bases). Trimming pared 5 bases from V and 0 bases from J, leaving 11 bases between. Germline CDR1 SGHVS, CDR2 FNYEAQ. The CDR3 totals 15 residues. The CDR3, as DNA: TGTGCCAGCAGCACCGGACTTGCCTCCTACAATGAGCAGTTCTTC. This gives the protein CASSTGLASYNEQFF.

V is TRBV6-1 and J is TRBJ1-3, with a tentative D call TRBD1 (5 bases). The CDR3 runs to 14 residues. Germline CDR1 reads MNHNS; CDR2 reads SASEGT. Trimming cost V 7 bases and J 2 bases, with 12 bases left between them. The CDR3 DNA follows: TGTGCCAGCACAGCGTGGGGCGCTGGAAACACCATATATTTT. Translation: CASTAWGAGNTIYF.

With regard to this clone: Within the sample, other DNA sequences also encode this same CDR3. The genes are TRBV5-4 and TRBJ2-3; 10 bases match TRBD2. The V gene's germline CDR1 is SGHNT and CDR2 YYREEE (reference sequence). The junction had 3 bases not matched to a gene; V was cut back by 4 bases and J by 1 base. There are 15 residues in the CDR3. The CDR3 loop is CASSPGLAGTDTQYF. DNA of the CDR3: TGTGCCAGCAGCCCTGGACTAGCGGGCACAGATACGCAGTATTTT.

This chain connects TRBV6-5 to TRBJ2-7; no definite D call. The germline V and J ends were trimmed by 0 bases and 3 bases, with 9 bases remaining between them. The CDR3 consists of 14 residues. Germline CDR1 and CDR2: MNHEY and SVGAGI. Here the CDR3 reads CASSYSRPFYEQYF. DNA of the CDR3: TGTGCCAGCAGTTACTCGAGGCCCTTCTACGAGCAGTACTTC.